The 26 T cell receptor beta chains listed next were all sequenced from one sample in a study of T cells in women clearing cervical HPV infection. Generated by immunoSEQ multiplex PCR, the TCRdb table keeps only in-frame clones and is missing some. The listing records some 21,000 clones. Sequenced material: blood buffy coat. The source is a woman aged 18-70 years with a cervical HPV16 infection that either progressed to CIN3+ or cleared (not recorded which).

Notes on this clone: The DNA ends 3 residues before the CDR3 does, and the rest of the CDR3 is filled in from the germline J gene. V usage is TRBV18 and J usage is TRBJ2-3; the match to TRBD2 covers 8 bases. With 3 bases clipped from V and 4 bases from J, the junction kept 15 bases outside the gene matches. This CDR3 is built from 18 residues. Germline V gene data show CDR1 as KGHSH and CDR2 as LQKENI. The sequenced part of the CDR3 DNA is TGTGCCAGCTCACCGTTCCCTAGCGGCACGGGAGGGGCAGATACG. Encoded protein: CASSPFPSGTGGADT. The full-length CDR3 reads as CASSPFPSGTGGADTQYF.

About this clone: The CDR3 goes on 3 residues after the read ends, and that part is filled in from the germline J gene. The genes are TRBV30 and TRBJ2-1, with TRBD2 matching 8 bases. With V trimmed by 0 bases and J by 8 bases, 6 bases remained unmatched. CDR1 GTSNPN and CDR2 SVGIG come from the germline V gene (reference sequence). The CDR3 runs 14 residues. CDR3 amino acids: CAWSVTSGDDEQFF. Partial CDR3 DNA: TGTGCCTGGAGTGTCACTAGCGGTGACGATGAG. The full variable domain, with the rest looked up from reference TRBV30 and TRBJ2-1, is SQTIHQWPATLVQPVGSPLSLECTVEGTSNPNLYWYRQAAGRGLQLLFYSVGIGQISSEVPQNLSASRPQDRQFILSSKKLLLSDSGFYLCAWSVTSGDDEQFFGPGTRLTVL.

CDR3 bases read: TGCGCCAGCAGCGCTACAGGGGGCTCCTACAATGAG. It yields the protein CASSATGGSYNE. The whole CDR3 region reads CASSATGGSYNEQFF. The J gene is TRBJ2-1, the V gene TRBV4-1; TRBD1 matches at 8 bases. The read halts 3 residues ahead of the CDR3 end, with the missing end drawn from the germline J gene. J gave up 0 bases and V 5 bases, and 3 bases lay outside the gene matches. Germline CDR1 is MGHRA and CDR2 is YSYEKL. This CDR3 has 15 residues.

With respect to this clone: The CDR3 extends 3 residues past the end of the read, so its final part is completed from the germline J gene. The chain combines TRBV20-1 with TRBJ1-5; 8 positions agree with TRBD1. V lost 4 bases and J lost 7; bases outside the gene matches: 6. The CDR3 spans 13 residues. In germline, CDR1 is DFQATT, CDR2 SNEGSKA (reference sequence). The CDR3 region is CSAIGQGRQPQHF. The part of the CDR3 DNA that was read is TGCAGTGCTATTGGACAGGGAAGACAGCCC.

Concerning this clone: The CDR3 end lies 3 residues beyond the end of the read and is filled in from the germline J gene. V and J are TRBV4-1 and TRBJ1-1, with TRBD1 matching 9 bases. This CDR3 is built from 17 residues. J was trimmed by 5 bases and V by 1 base; bases with no gene match: 11. Looked up from germline, CDR1 is MGHRA and CDR2 is YSYEKL. The CDR3 spells CASSQARDRVLETEAFF. The DNA read from the CDR3 is TGCGCCAGCAGCCAAGCCCGGGACAGGGTTTTGGAAACTGAA.

In the case of this clone: Read coverage stops 3 residues before the CDR3 terminus; the germline J gene supplies the remainder. The chain recombines TRBV6-2 or TRBV6-3 with TRBJ2-5, with D perhaps matching TRBD1 (6 bases). CDR3 length equals 15 residues. V dropped 4 bases and J dropped 2 bases, with 14 bases sitting between them. Looked up from germline, CDR1 is MNHEY and CDR2 is SVGEGT. The sequenced CDR3 bases are TGTGCCAGCAGTTCGACTCGGACAGTACAAGAGACC. Translation: CASSSTRTVQET. The entire CDR3 sequence reads CASSSTRTVQETQYF.

In regard to this clone: From the germline J gene comes the end of the CDR3, since the read stops 3 residues before it. The chain carries TRBV12-3 or TRBV12-4 and TRBJ2-5, with D unresolved. V shed 5 bases and J shed 5 bases, with 9 bases lying between them. This CDR3 is 12 amino acids long. The part of the CDR3 DNA that was read is TGTGCCAGCAGTCCCCCGTTTGAGACC. Its translation is CASSPPFET. The whole CDR3 reads CASSPPFETQYF.

Concerning this clone: The read ends 3 residues shy of where the CDR3 ends; the end is completed using the germline J gene. The chain combines TRBV20-1 with TRBJ2-3, with 13 bases identical to TRBD2. J was trimmed by 6 bases and V by 6 bases; bases with no gene match: 12. Germline lookup yields CDR1 DFQATT and CDR2 SNEGSKA (reference sequence). The CDR3 contains 16 residues. The sequenced CDR3 bases are TGCAGTGCAAGGAGCTCGGGACTAGCGGGAATTGATACG. Residues: CSARSSGLAGIDT. The full CDR3 reads CSARSSGLAGIDTQYF.

CDR3 residues: CASSGGTNYGYTF. Incomplete CDR3 DNA: TGTGCCAGCAGTGGAGGTACCAACTATGGC. This chain uses TRBV2 with TRBJ1-2; the D is unclear. With the read ending 3 residues before the CDR3 end, the germline J gene is used to fill in that end. Looked up from germline, CDR1 is SNHLY and CDR2 is FYNNEI. Deletions cut 4 bases from V and 2 bases from J, with 8 bases between. The CDR3 covers 13 residues. The whole variable domain, filled in from reference TRBV2 and TRBJ1-2, reads EPEVTQTPSHQVTQMGQEVILRCVPISNHLYFYWYRQILGQKVEFLVSFYNNEISEKSEIFDDQFSVERPDGSNFTLKIRSTKLEDSAMYFCASSGGTNYGYTFGSGTRLTVV.

Of note for this clone: The read ends 3 residues early relative to the CDR3; the germline J gene fills the gap. This rearrangement joins TRBV30 to TRBJ2-7; D gene uncertain. The CDR3 covers 13 residues. Trimming took 8 bases from V and 1 from J, leaving 15 bases between them. CDR1 is GTSNPN and CDR2 is SVGIG in the germline V gene (reference sequence). Incomplete CDR3 DNA: TGTGCCGGTCATCACCCGCTATCCTACGAG. Protein product: CAGHHPLSYE. The entire CDR3 protein is CAGHHPLSYEQYF.

Regarding this clone: The read ends 3 residues early relative to the CDR3; the germline J gene fills the gap. This sequence joins TRBV7-6 and TRBJ1-6; no clear D. V lost 1 base and J lost 11, with 18 bases in between. Germline-derived CDR1 and CDR2 are SGHVS and FNYEAQ. The CDR3 is made up of 16 amino acids. The CDR3 DNA, read in part, is TGTGCCAGCAGCTTAGTGAGCAGCGAAACTAGCCCACCC. Protein product: CASSLVSSETSPP. The whole CDR3 reads CASSLVSSETSPPLHF.

Note on this clone: The sequence runs out 3 residues before the end of the CDR3; the remainder is reconstructed from the germline J gene. The V call is TRBV6-1, the J call TRBJ2-7, with 7 bases matching TRBD1. Germline V lookup: CDR1 MNHNS, CDR2 SASEGT. CDR3 length equals 14 residues. Germline trimming cut 4 bases from V and 4 bases from J; bases unmatched to any gene: 7. CDR3: CASSVGTVGYEQYF. Incomplete CDR3 DNA: TGTGCCAGCAGTGTTGGGACAGTGGGTTACGAG.

For this clone: The CDR3 is cut off 3 residues early in the read; its end comes from the germline J gene. The chain recombines TRBV5-1 with TRBJ1-4; the match to TRBD1 covers 8 bases. The CDR3 runs 14 residues. J was trimmed by 8 bases and V by 2 bases; bases with no gene match: 5. CDR1 is SGHRS and CDR2 is YFSETQ in the germline V gene. The sequenced part of the CDR3 DNA is TGCGCCAGCAGCTTTGGGACAGGTGCCGAAAAA. Protein sequence: CASSFGTGAEK. The entire CDR3 reads CASSFGTGAEKLFF. The variable domain in full, completed from reference TRBV5-1 and TRBJ1-4, reads KAGVTQTPRYLIKTRGQQVTLSCSPISGHRSVSWYQQTPGQGLQFLFEYFSETQRNKGNFPGRFSGRQFSNSRSEMNVSTLELGDSALYLCASSFGTGAEKLFFGSGTQLSVL.

A remark on this clone: The CDR3 end lies 3 residues beyond the end of the read and is filled in from the germline J gene. The chain joins TRBV5-1 to TRBJ2-5, with D unresolved. With 1 base removed from V and 3 bases from J, the gap between germline ends came to 7 bases. This CDR3 region has 13 residues. The germline V gene has CDR1 SGHRS and CDR2 YFSETQ. The covered CDR3 bases are TGCGCCAGCAGCTTGAAGGTGGAAGAGACC. Its protein product is CASSLKVEET. The whole CDR3 region reads CASSLKVEETQYF.

In regard to this clone: The read ends 3 residues early relative to the CDR3; the germline J gene fills the gap. The gene calls are TRBV29-1 and TRBJ2-3; TRBD2 might be the D (5 bases). This CDR3 region has 12 residues. CDR1 and CDR2 (germline): SQVTM, ANQGSEA. Deletions cut 3 bases from V and 6 bases from J, with 10 bases between. The chain's CDR3 is CSVDDEGDTQYF. The sequenced CDR3 bases are TGCAGCGTTGATGATGAGGGCGATACG.

Of note for this clone: Read data end 3 residues before the CDR3 end; the end is taken from the germline J gene. The rearrangement links TRBV7-9 to TRBJ1-1; 9 positions agree with TRBD1. J lost 4 bases, V lost 5 bases, and 8 bases had no gene match. Germline V lookup: CDR1 SEHNR, CDR2 FQNEAQ (reference sequence). This CDR3 contains 15 residues. The CDR3 bases that were read are TGTGCCAGCAGCCCTACGACAGGGGGAGGCACTGAA. Protein product: CASSPTTGGGTE. The whole CDR3 is CASSPTTGGGTEAFF.

On this clone itself: From the germline J gene comes the end of the CDR3, since the read stops 3 residues before it. This sequence joins TRBV20-1 and TRBJ2-5; a possible D gene is TRBD2 (5 bases). Germline V CDR1 and CDR2: DFQATT, SNEGSKA (reference sequence). The V and J ends lost 3 bases and 4 bases respectively, with 27 bases between them. The CDR3 consists of 18 residues. This CDR3 reads CSARILGSVRSSGETQYF. The covered CDR3 bases are TGCAGTGCTAGGATCCTAGGCAGTGTGCGTTCAAGCGGAGAGACC.

Comments on this clone: The read finishes 3 residues shy of the CDR3 end, and the germline J gene is used to complete it. This chain joins TRBV11-2 and TRBJ1-4; a possible D gene is TRBD1 (5 bases). The V gene lost 0 bases and the J gene lost 5 bases, with 10 bases spanning the gap. Germline V gene sequence: CDR1 SGHAT, CDR2 FQNNGV. This CDR3 comprises 15 residues. The CDR3 DNA, read in part, is TGTGCCAGCAGCTTAGAGGGATGGACAAATGAAAAA. It encodes CASSLEGWTNEK. The CDR3, in full, reads CASSLEGWTNEKLFF.

Regarding this clone: The DNA ends 3 residues before the CDR3 does, and the rest of the CDR3 is filled in from the germline J gene. The gene calls are TRBV20-1 and TRBJ2-3; 10 bases are a match to TRBD1. The germline gives CDR1 DFQATT, CDR2 SNEGSKA (reference sequence). V shed 0 bases, J shed 3 bases, and the junction held 3 bases outside the gene matches. This CDR3 region has 15 residues. Incomplete CDR3 DNA: TGCAGTGCTAGAGATGGGACAGGGGCTACAGATACG. Its translation: CSARDGTGATDT. The whole CDR3 region reads CSARDGTGATDTQYF.

On this clone: The read comes to an end 3 residues before the CDR3 does, leaving the germline J gene to fill in the end. The chain is built from TRBV30 and TRBJ1-5; D is unclear. Per germline, CDR1 GTSNPN and CDR2 SVGIG (reference sequence). Deletions cut 2 bases from V and 3 bases from J, with 8 bases between. This CDR3 has 13 amino acids. The CDR3: CAWSPSSNQPQHF. The part of the CDR3 DNA that was read is TGTGCCTGGAGTCCTAGTTCCAATCAGCCC.

Partial CDR3 DNA: TGCAGTGCTAGATTAGCGGAGACC. Translation gives CSARLAET. The complete CDR3 reads CSARLAETQYF. The chain links TRBV20-1 to TRBJ2-5, with D possibly TRBD2 on 5 matching bases. The read ends 3 residues before the CDR3 terminus; that terminus is restored from the germline J gene. Germline CDR1 DFQATT, CDR2 SNEGSKA (reference sequence). The V and J ends lost 2 bases and 5 bases respectively, with 6 bases between them. The CDR3 covers 11 residues.

By frequency, this clone registers medium-sized. The DNA read from the CDR3 is TGTGCCACCAGCAGTCGGGGATCTGGGGCCAACGTC. Residues: CATSSRGSGANV. The entire CDR3 protein reads CATSSRGSGANVLTF. The chain carries TRBV15 and TRBJ2-6, with D possibly matching TRBD2 (5 bases). The read gets to within 3 residues of the CDR3 end, and the germline J gene fills in the rest. The CDR3 is made up of 15 amino acids. V lost 3 bases to trimming and J lost 1 base, with 7 bases between them. Germline V gene data show CDR1 as LNHNV and CDR2 as YYDKDF (reference sequence).

Regarding this clone: The sequenced fragment ends 3 residues before the CDR3 boundary, so the rest is inferred from the germline J gene. The V call is TRBV5-1, the J call TRBJ2-2; D not certain. The germline V gene has CDR1 SGHRS and CDR2 YFSETQ. This CDR3 contains 15 residues. V lost 1 base to trimming and J lost 5 bases, with 12 bases between them. CDR3 DNA (partial): TGCGCCAGCAGCTTGAACAGCCCAACTACCGGGGAG. Amino acid sequence: CASSLNSPTTGE. The whole CDR3 reads CASSLNSPTTGELFF. Filled out from reference TRBV5-1 and TRBJ2-2, the complete variable domain reads KAGVTQTPRYLIKTRGQQVTLSCSPISGHRSVSWYQQTPGQGLQFLFEYFSETQRNKGNFPGRFSGRQFSNSRSEMNVSTLELGDSALYLCASSLNSPTTGELFFGEGSRLTVL.

Points on this clone: The read halts 3 residues ahead of the CDR3 end, with the missing end drawn from the germline J gene. The chain recombines TRBV5-1 with TRBJ1-4; 7 bases map to TRBD1. The junction had 11 bases not matched to a gene; V was cut back by 0 bases and J by 6 bases. Germline-derived CDR1 and CDR2 are SGHRS and YFSETQ. The length of the CDR3 is 17 residues. The CDR3 region is CASSLAGGSRSYEKLFF. Incomplete CDR3 DNA: TGCGCCAGCAGCTTGGCAGGGGGTAGCCGGTCGTATGAAAAA.

About this clone itself: The CDR3 extends 3 residues past the end of the read, so its final part is completed from the germline J gene. V is TRBV7-9 and J is TRBJ2-7, with 9 bases identical to TRBD1. This CDR3 is built from 15 residues. Germline trimming cut 5 bases from V and 3 bases from J; bases unmatched to any gene: 8. Germline CDR1 and CDR2: SEHNR and FQNEAQ (reference sequence). CDR3 amino acids: CASSTNRDRVYEQYF. The covered CDR3 bases are TGTGCCAGCAGCACGAACCGGGACAGGGTCTACGAG.

On this clone: The CDR3 extends 3 residues past the end of the read, so its final part is completed from the germline J gene. The chain recombines TRBV18 with TRBJ2-1; no clear D. The CDR3 is 17 residues long. The ends were cut back, 2 bases at V and 4 bases at J, with 18 bases in the middle. Per the germline V gene, CDR1 is KGHSH and CDR2 is LQKENI. This CDR3 reads CASSPNEVSSFYNEQFF. Incomplete CDR3 DNA: TGTGCCAGCTCACCAAACGAAGTTTCAAGCTTTTACAATGAG.